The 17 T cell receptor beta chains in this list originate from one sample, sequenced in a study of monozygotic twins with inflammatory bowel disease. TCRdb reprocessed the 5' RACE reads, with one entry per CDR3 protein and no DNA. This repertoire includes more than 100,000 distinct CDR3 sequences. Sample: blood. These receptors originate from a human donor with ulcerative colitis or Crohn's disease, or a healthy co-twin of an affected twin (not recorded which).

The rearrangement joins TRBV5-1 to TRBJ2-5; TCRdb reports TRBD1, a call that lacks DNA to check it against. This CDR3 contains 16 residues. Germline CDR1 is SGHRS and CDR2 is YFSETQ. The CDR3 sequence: CASSSGTSTTQGTQYF.

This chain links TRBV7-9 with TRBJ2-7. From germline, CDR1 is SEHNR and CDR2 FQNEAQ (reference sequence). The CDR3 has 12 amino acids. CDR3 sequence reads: CASSFGSYEQYF.

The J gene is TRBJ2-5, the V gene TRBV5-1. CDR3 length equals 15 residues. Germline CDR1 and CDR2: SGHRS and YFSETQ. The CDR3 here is CASSLADSAQETQYF.

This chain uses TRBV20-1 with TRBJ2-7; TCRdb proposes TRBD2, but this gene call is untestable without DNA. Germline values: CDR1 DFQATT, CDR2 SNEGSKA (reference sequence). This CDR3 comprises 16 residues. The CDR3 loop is CSASGTSGTGAYEQYF.

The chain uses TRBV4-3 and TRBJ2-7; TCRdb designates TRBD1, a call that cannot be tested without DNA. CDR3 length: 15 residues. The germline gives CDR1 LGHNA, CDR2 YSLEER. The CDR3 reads CASSQDVTGPYEQYF.

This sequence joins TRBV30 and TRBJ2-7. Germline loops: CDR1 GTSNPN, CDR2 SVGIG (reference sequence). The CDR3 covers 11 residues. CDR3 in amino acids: CAWSVTYEQYF.

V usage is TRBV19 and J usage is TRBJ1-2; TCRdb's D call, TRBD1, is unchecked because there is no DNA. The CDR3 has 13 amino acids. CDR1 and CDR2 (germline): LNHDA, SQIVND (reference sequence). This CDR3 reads CASSIRGITGYTF.

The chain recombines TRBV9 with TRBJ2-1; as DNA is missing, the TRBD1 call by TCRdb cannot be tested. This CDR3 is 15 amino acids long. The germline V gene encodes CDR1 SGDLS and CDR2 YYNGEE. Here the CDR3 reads CASSVGDRGYNEQFF.

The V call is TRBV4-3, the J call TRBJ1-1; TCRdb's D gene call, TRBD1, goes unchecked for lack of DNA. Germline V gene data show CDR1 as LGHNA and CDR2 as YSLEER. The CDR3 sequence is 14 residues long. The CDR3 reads CASSQESVQGQAFF.

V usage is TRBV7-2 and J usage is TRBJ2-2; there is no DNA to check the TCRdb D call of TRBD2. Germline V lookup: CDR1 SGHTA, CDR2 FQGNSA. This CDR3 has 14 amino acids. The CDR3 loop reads CASSLTSVSGELFF. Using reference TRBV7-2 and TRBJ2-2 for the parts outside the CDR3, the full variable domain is GAGVSQSPSNKVTEKGKDVELRCDPISGHTALYWYRQSLGQGLEFLIYFQGNSAPDKSGLPSDRFSAERTGGSVSTLTIQRTQQEDSAVYLCASSLTSVSGELFFGEGSRLTVL.

CDR3 region: CASSFSPGQGPYEQYF. V is TRBV12-3 or TRBV12-4 and J is TRBJ2-7; TCRdb gives TRBD1 as the D gene, but with no DNA this cannot be confirmed. The CDR3 consists of 16 residues.

The chain's CDR3 is CASSHETGSQETQYF. The chain couples TRBV6-1 to TRBJ2-5. There are 15 residues in the CDR3. CDR1 is MNHNS and CDR2 is SASEGT in the germline V gene.

CDR3 loop: CASSPGPGELFF. The rearrangement joins TRBV7-2 to TRBJ2-2; lacking DNA, the TRBD1 call made by TCRdb goes unchecked. CDR3 length: 12 amino acids. Germline-derived CDR1 and CDR2 are SGHTA and FQGNSA.

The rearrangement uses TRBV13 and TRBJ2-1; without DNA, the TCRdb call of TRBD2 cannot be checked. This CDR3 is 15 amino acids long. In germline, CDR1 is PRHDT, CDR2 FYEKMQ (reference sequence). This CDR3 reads CASSSSGGAYNEQFF.

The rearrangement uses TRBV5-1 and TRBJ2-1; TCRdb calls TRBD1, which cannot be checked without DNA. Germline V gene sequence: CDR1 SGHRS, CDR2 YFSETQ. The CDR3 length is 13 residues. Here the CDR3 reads CASSKERGNEQFF. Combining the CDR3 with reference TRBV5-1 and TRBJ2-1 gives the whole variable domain KAGVTQTPRYLIKTRGQQVTLSCSPISGHRSVSWYQQTPGQGLQFLFEYFSETQRNKGNFPGRFSGRQFSNSRSEMNVSTLELGDSALYLCASSKERGNEQFFGPGTRLTVL.

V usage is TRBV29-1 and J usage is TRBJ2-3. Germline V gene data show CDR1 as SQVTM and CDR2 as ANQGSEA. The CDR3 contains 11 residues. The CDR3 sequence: CSVLSPDTQYF.

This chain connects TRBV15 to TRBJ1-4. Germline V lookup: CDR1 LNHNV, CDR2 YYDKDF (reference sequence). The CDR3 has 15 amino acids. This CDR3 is CATSPKTRSNEKLFF.